These 15 T cell receptor beta chains were all obtained from the same sample, sequenced in a study of blood T cell repertoires in COVID-19 (dated by TCRdb to the early 2020s). Libraries were made using the immunoSEQ multiplex PCR assay. TCRdb obtained this table from immuneACCESS and retained in-frame rearrangements with V and J assigned. These tables miss some clones; where compared with another copy, unresolved V genes account for less than half of the shortfall, and the remainder is unexplained. This sample has about 53,000 clones in its table, and 60% to 80% of those were observed once. The ten biggest clones cover around two fifths of the sample. Sequenced: peripheral blood. The receptors originated from a man in his 70s with active or convalescent COVID-19.

The chain carries TRBV7-8 and TRBJ2-1, with 12 bases aligning to TRBD2. The CDR3 is made up of 14 amino acids. With V trimmed by 4 bases and J by 9 bases, 4 bases remained unmatched. Per germline, CDR1 SGHVS and CDR2 FQNEAQ. Here the CDR3 reads CASSSGLAGTEQFF. CDR3 in DNA: TGTGCCAGCAGCTCAGGACTAGCGGGGACTGAGCAGTTCTTC.

This clone was observed a few times. V is TRBV7-2 and J is TRBJ1-2; D not certain. Per germline, CDR1 SGHTA and CDR2 FQGNSA. Trimming stripped 1 base from V and 4 bases from J, with 16 bases between. This CDR3 region has 16 residues. CDR3: CASSLDHSSLLYGYTF. The CDR3 nucleotides are TGTGCCAGCAGCTTAGACCATAGTTCCCTTCTCTATGGCTACACCTTC.

This sequence joins TRBV2 and TRBJ1-3; no definite D call. The CDR3 sequence is 15 residues long. Germline V gene lookup returns CDR1 SNHLY and CDR2 FYNNEI. Trimming removed 5 bases from V and 0 bases from J, with 11 bases in between. The CDR3 coding sequence is TGTGCCAGCAGTAGGGAGGGCACCTCTGGAAACACCATATATTTT. It is translated as CASSREGTSGNTIYF.

This chain joins TRBV7-2 and TRBJ1-6, with no clear D. CDR1 and CDR2 from the germline V gene are SGHTA and FQGNSA. V was trimmed by 5 bases and J by 10 bases, leaving 18 bases between them. This CDR3 is built from 15 residues. CDR3 residues: CASSPRGTAESPLHF. Written as DNA, the CDR3 is TGTGCCAGCAGCCCCCGGGGTACAGCGGAATCACCCCTCCACTTT.

This chain uses TRBV30 with TRBJ1-2; TRBD1 aligns across 11 bases. The ends lost 1 base at V and 13 bases at J; junction bases unmatched: 5. Germline V gene lookup returns CDR1 GTSNPN and CDR2 SVGIG (reference sequence). CDR3 length: 12 amino acids. The CDR3 loop reads CAWSEGQGAGTF. The CDR3 DNA reads TGTGCCTGGAGTGAAGGACAGGGGGCTGGCACCTTC.

This clone showed up just once. The CDR3 sequence: CASSTLGGHRGLYEQYF. CDR3 nucleotide sequence: TGTGCCAGCAGCACCTTGGGGGGGCACCGGGGTCTCTACGAGCAGTACTTC. The chain has TRBV11-2 and TRBJ2-7; TRBD2 might be the D (7 bases). The CDR3 is 17 residues long. The V end lost 5 bases, the J end lost 3 bases, and 23 bases lay between the germline ends. Germline V lookup: CDR1 SGHAT, CDR2 FQNNGV. Supplemented by reference TRBV11-2 and TRBJ2-7, the full variable domain reads EAGVAQSPRYKIIEKRQSVAFWCNPISGHATLYWYQQILGQGPKLLIQFQNNGVVDDSQLPKDRFSAERLKGVDSTLKIQPAKLEDSAVYLCASSTLGGHRGLYEQYFGPGTRLTVT.

The V gene is TRBV6-2 or TRBV6-3, the J gene TRBJ1-5; no reliable D call. The germline V gene encodes CDR1 MNHEY and CDR2 SVGEGT. The CDR3 is 12 residues long. Trimming stripped 5 bases from V and 7 bases from J, with 9 bases between. In nucleotides, the CDR3 is TGTGCCAGCAGTACTTCTATGCAGCCCCAGCATTTT. It codes for CASSTSMQPQHF.

This clone has a handful of counts. The V call is TRBV19, the J call TRBJ1-5; D possibly corresponds to TRBD1 (5 bases). The germline V and J ends were trimmed by 4 bases and 0 bases, with 13 bases remaining between them. The germline V gene encodes CDR1 LNHDA and CDR2 SQIVND (reference sequence). The CDR3 covers 16 residues. The CDR3 spells CASSTRAGYSNQPQHF. DNA of the CDR3: TGTGCCAGTAGTACCCGAGCAGGGTATAGCAATCAGCCCCAGCATTTT. Full variable domain (missing parts from reference TRBV19 and TRBJ1-5): DGGITQSPKYLFRKEGQNVTLSCEQNLNHDAMYWYRQDPGQGLRLIYYSQIVNDFQKGDIAEGYSVSREKKESFPLTVTSAQKNPTAFYLCASSTRAGYSNQPQHFGDGTRLSIL.

The J gene is TRBJ1-2, the V gene TRBV28; no reliable D call. CDR3 length: 13 residues. Germline CDR1 MDHEN, CDR2 SYDVKM. V was shortened by 7 bases and J by 7 bases, with 16 bases between the two germline ends. CDR3 amino acids: CASTRPGSSGYTF. The CDR3 bases are TGTGCCAGCACCCGGCCGGGGTCTAGTGGCTACACCTTC.

As for this clone: The identical CDR3 is also encoded by other nucleotide sequences in the sample. This chain uses TRBV6-5 with TRBJ2-1; possibly TRBD2 for D (5 bases). Trimming took 5 bases from V and 1 from J, leaving 12 bases between them. Germline V gene lookup returns CDR1 MNHEY and CDR2 SVGAGI. The CDR3 spans 15 residues. The CDR3 DNA is TGTGCCAGCAGTCCCCGGGGTGGTTCCTACAATGAGCAGTTCTTC. Its protein product is CASSPRGGSYNEQFF.

V is TRBV19 and J is TRBJ2-3; D is possibly TRBD2 (5 bases). CDR3 size: 17 residues. CDR1 and CDR2 (germline): LNHDA, SQIVND (reference sequence). V lost 6 bases to trimming and J lost 0 bases, with 19 bases between them. CDR3 in amino acids: CASSKYNSEFSTDTQYF. The DNA of the CDR3 is TGTGCCAGTAGCAAATATAATAGCGAGTTTAGCACAGATACGCAGTATTTT.

This chain uses TRBV6-4 with TRBJ1-6, with 7 bases aligning to TRBD1. The CDR3 runs 15 residues. V gave up 4 bases and J gave up 5 bases; unmatched junction bases: 5. Germline loops: CDR1 MRHNA, CDR2 SNTAGT. The CDR3 here is CASSVDRLNNSPLHF. The CDR3 region has the DNA TGTGCCAGCAGTGTGGACAGGTTAAATAATTCACCCCTCCACTTT.

The chain has TRBV4-3 and TRBJ2-7; 8 bases are a match to TRBD2. The germline CDR1 and CDR2 sequences are LGHNA and YSLEER. The V segment lost 1 base and the J segment 1 base; nucleotides outside the gene matches: 0. The CDR3 sequence is 14 residues long. The CDR3 DNA reads TGCGCCAGCAGCCAAGGCGGGGGGTCCTACGAGCAGTACTTC. This translates into CASSQGGGSYEQYF.

The chain joins TRBV11-2 to TRBJ2-1; the match to TRBD2 covers 11 bases. The V gene's germline CDR1 is SGHAT and CDR2 FQNNGV. J was trimmed by 8 bases and V by 4 bases; bases with no gene match: 7. This CDR3 has 15 amino acids. The CDR3: CASSSLAGGPYEQFF. CDR3 DNA sequence: TGTGCCAGCAGCTCTTTAGCGGGAGGGCCGTATGAGCAGTTCTTC.

This chain uses TRBV4-1 with TRBJ2-4, with 8 nucleotides matching TRBD1. The trim removed 0 bases at V and 2 bases at J, leaving 6 bases unmatched. Germline V gives CDR1 MGHRA, CDR2 YSYEKL. The CDR3 contains 17 residues. The CDR3 here is CASSQDNTGGPKNIQYF. CDR3 sequence (DNA): TGCGCCAGCAGCCAAGATAACACAGGGGGTCCCAAAAACATTCAGTACTTC.